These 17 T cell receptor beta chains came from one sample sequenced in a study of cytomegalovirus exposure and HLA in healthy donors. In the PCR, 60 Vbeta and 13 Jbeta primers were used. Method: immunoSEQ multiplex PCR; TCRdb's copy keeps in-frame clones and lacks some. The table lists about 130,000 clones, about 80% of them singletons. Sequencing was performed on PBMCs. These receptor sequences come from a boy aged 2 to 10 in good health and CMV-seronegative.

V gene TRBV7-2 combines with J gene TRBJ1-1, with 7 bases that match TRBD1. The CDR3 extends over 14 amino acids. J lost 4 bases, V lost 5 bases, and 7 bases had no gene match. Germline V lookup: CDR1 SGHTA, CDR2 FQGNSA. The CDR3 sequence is CASSPPNRGTEAFF. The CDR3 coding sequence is TGTGCCAGCAGCCCCCCTAACAGGGGCACTGAAGCTTTCTTT.

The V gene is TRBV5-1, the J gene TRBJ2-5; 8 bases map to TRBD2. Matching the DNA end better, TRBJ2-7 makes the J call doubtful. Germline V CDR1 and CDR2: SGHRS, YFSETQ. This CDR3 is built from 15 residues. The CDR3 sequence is CASSSGLAQTYEQYF. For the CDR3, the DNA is TGCGCCAGCAGCTCCGGACTAGCCCAAACCTACGAGCAGTACTTC.

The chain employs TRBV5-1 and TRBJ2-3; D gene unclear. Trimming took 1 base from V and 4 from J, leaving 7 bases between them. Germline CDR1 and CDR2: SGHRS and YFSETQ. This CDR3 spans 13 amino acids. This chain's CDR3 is CASSLSRADTQYF. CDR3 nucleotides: TGCGCCAGCAGCTTGTCACGGGCAGATACGCAGTATTTT.

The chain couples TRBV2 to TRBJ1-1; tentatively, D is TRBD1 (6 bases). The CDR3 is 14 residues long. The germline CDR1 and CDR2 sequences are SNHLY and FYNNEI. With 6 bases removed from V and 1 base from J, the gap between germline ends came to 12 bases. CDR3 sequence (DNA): TGTGCCAGCAGAGCCGGGACATCGAACACTGAAGCTTTCTTT. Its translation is CASRAGTSNTEAFF.

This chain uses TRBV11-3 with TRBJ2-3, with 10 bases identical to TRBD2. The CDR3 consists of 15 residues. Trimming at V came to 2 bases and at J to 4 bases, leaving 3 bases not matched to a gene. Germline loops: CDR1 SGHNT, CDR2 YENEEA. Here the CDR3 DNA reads TGTGCCAGCAGCTTACTAGCGGGGGTGGCAGATACGCAGTATTTT. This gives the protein CASSLLAGVADTQYF.

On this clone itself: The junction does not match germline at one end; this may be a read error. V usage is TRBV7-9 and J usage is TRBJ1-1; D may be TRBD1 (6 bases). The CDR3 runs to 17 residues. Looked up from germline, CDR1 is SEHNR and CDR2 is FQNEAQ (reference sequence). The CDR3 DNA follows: TGTTCCAGCAGCCGGGGTAGGTGGACAGTAAGGAACACTGAAGCTTTCTTT. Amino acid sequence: CSSSRGRWTVRNTEAFF.

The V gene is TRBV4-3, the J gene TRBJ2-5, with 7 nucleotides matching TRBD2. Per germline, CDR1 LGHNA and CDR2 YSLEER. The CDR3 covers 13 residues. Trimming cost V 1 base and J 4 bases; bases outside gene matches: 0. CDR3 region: CASSQGTRETQYF. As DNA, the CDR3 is TGCGCCAGCAGCCAAGGGACTAGAGAGACCCAGTACTTC.

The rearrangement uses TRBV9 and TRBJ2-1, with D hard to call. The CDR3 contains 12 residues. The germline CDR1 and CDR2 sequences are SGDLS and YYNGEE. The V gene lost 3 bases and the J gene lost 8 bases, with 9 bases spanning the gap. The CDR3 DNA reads TGTGCCAGCAGCGCCCTAGGTGATGAGCAGTTCTTC. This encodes CASSALGDEQFF.

The CDR3 reads CASSPGGSAYEQYV. The CDR3 nucleotides are TGTGCCAGCAGCCCGGGGGGCTCGGCCTACGAGCAGTACGTC. The chain uses TRBV5-4 and TRBJ2-7; possibly TRBD2 for D (7 bases). Trimming left V 4 bases short and J 2 bases short, with 13 bases between. Germline CDR1 and CDR2: SGHNT and YYREEE (reference sequence). This CDR3 contains 14 residues.

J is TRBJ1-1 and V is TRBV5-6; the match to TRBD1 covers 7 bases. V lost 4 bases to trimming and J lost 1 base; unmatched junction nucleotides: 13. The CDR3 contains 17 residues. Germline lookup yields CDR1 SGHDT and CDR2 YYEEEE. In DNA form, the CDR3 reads TGTGCCAGCAGCCTCCTGATTCCCGGGACAGCGAACACTGAAGCTTTCTTT. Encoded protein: CASSLLIPGTANTEAFF.

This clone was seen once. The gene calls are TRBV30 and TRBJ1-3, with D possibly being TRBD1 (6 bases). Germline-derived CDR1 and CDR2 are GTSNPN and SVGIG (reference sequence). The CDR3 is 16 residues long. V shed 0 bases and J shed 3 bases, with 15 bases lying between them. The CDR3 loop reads CAWSVRGGGGGNTIYF. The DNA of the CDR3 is TGTGCCTGGAGTGTACGGGGAGGGGGTGGTGGAAACACCATATATTTT.

This chain's CDR3 is CAISGSGLPVAGELFF. CDR3 nucleotides: TGTGCCATCAGTGGGTCCGGACTACCAGTCGCCGGGGAGCTGTTTTTT. The rearrangement joins TRBV10-3 to TRBJ2-2; a possible D gene is TRBD2 (6 bases). With 4 bases removed from V and 6 bases from J, the gap between germline ends came to 18 bases. The CDR3 runs to 16 residues. Germline lookup yields CDR1 ENHRY and CDR2 SYGVKD.

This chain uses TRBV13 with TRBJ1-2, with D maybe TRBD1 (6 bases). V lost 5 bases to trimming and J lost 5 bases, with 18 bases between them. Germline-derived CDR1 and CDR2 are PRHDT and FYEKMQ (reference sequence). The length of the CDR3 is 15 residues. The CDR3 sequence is CASSPRTARGYGYTF. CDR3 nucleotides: TGTGCCAGCAGCCCCCGGACAGCTAGGGGTTATGGCTACACCTTC.

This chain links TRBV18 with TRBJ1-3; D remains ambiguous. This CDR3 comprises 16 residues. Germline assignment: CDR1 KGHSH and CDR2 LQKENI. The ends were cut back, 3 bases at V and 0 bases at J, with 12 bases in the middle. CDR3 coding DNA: TGTGCCAGCTCACCGCGAGAAATTAGCTCTGGAAACACCATATATTTT. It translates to CASSPREISSGNTIYF.

Here the CDR3 DNA reads TGTGCCAGCAGCCTGACTAGCGGGAGGGTCTATGAGCAGTTCTTC. Translated: CASSLTSGRVYEQFF. The gene calls are TRBV5-5 and TRBJ2-1; 14 bases are a match to TRBD2. V was clipped by 4 bases and J by 8 bases; unmatched bases: 5. This CDR3 has 15 residues. Germline V lookup: CDR1 SGHKS, CDR2 YYEKEE (reference sequence).

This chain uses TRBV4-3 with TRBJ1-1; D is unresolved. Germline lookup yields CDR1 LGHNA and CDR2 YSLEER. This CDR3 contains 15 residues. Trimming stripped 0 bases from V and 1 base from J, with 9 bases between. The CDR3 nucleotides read TGCGCCAGCAGCCAAGAGGTGGGCAGGAACACTGAAGCTTTCTTT. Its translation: CASSQEVGRNTEAFF.

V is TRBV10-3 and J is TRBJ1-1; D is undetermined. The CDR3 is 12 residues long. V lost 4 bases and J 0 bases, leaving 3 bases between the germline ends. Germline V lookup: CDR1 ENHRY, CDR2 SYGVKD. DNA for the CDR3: TGTGCCATCAGTGGCGTGAACACTGAAGCTTTCTTT. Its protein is CAISGVNTEAFF.